This T cell receptor (beta chain) was recovered during a study of CD8+ T cells in alopecia areata. The wider study: Scoring of treated patients' severity used the percentage of affected scalp area.

Overall study findings and caveats: Many expanded lesional clones persisted in scalp and blood during tofacitinib. Scalp lesions, especially in alopecia totalis/universalis, had higher clonality than normal scalp.

The CDR3 extends over 11 amino acids. V lost 6 bases and J lost 2, with 4 bases in between. CDR1 MNHEY and CDR2 SMNVEV come from the germline V gene (reference sequence). Extraction and reverse transcription of RNA yielded cDNA as the sequencing template. Sequencing used immunoSEQ multiplex PCR; TCRdb keeps in-frame clones, though not all of them. Of 150,000 to 200,000 clones in the sample, 58% were seen once. On this clone: The antigen is unknown.

The treatment was: oral pan-JAK inhibitor, 5-10 mg twice daily. This TCR came from a human donor with alopecia areata. The V gene is TRBV27, the J gene TRBJ1-2; D unresolved. The sequences come from CD4+ T cells sorted from blood, collected at week 24, from a patient treated with tofacitinib. CDR3 sequence: CASRDNYGYTF. In nucleotides, the CDR3 is TGTGCCAGCAGGGACAACTATGGCTACACCTTC.